Listed here is a single T cell receptor (beta chain). The data derive from a study of blood T cell repertoires in COVID-19. Overall study context: Specimens from acute and convalescent COVID-19 originated in the United States, Italy and Spain. PBMCs, B-cell-depleted T cells, or T cells provided the cDNA or gDNA that made up the material.

The assay was immunoSEQ multiplex PCR, and TCRdb's table has in-frame clones only and misses some. The profile shows about 210,000 clones, 65% to 90% of them singletons. CDR3 length equals 12 residues. Germline CDR1 reads SGHKS; CDR2 reads YYEKEE (reference sequence). With 2 bases removed from V and 1 base from J, the gap between germline ends came to 3 bases. This sequence originates from a woman aged 40 to 55 with acute COVID-19. The sample consisted of PBMCs or T cells enriched from blood (not recorded which). The chain has TRBV5-5 and TRBJ1-2; no clear D. CDR3 protein: CASSFSNYGYTF. CDR3 sequence (DNA): TGTGCCAGCAGCTTCAGTAACTATGGCTACACCTTC.